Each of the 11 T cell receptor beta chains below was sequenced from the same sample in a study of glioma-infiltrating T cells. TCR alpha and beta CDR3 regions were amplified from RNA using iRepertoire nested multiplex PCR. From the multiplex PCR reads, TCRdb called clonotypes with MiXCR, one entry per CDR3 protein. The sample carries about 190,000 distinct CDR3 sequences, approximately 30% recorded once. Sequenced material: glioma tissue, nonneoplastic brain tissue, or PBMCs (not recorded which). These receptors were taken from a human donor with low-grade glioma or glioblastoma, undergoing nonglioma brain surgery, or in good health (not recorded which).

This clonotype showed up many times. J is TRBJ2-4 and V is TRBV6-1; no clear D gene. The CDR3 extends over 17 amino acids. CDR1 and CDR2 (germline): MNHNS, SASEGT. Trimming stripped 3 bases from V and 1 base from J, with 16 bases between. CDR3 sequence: CASSDGPTERAKNIQYF. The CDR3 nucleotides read TGTGCCAGCAGTGACGGGCCAACAGAACGGGCCAAAAACATTCAGTACTTC.

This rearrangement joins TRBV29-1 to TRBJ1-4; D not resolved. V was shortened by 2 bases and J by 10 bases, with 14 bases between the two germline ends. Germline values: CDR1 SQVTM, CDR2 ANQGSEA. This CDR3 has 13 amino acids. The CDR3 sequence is CSVEQLTKGKLFF. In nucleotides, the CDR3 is TGCAGCGTTGAACAACTAACTAAGGGAAAACTGTTTTTT.

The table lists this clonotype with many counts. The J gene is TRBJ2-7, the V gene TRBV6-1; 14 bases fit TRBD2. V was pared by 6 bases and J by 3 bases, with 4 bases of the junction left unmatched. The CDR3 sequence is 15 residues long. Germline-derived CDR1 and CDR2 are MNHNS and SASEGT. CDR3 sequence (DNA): TGTGCCAGCAGGAAGGGACTAGCGGGAGACTACGAGCAGTACTTC. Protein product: CASRKGLAGDYEQYF.

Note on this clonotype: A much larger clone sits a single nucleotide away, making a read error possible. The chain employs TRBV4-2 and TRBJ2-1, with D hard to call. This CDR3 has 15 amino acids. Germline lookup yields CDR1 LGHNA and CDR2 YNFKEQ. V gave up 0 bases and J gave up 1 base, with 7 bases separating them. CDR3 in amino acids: CASSQDFVSYNEQFF. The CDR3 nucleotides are TGTGCCAGCAGCCAAGATTTTGTTTCCTACAATGAGCAGTTCTTC.

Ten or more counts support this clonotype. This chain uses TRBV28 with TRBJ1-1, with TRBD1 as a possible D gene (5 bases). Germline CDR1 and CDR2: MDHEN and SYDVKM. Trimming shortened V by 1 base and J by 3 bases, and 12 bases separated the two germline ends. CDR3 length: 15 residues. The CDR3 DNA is TGTGCCAGCAGTTTATATCCCCCGGGGGACACTGAAGCTTTCTTT. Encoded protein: CASSLYPPGDTEAFF.

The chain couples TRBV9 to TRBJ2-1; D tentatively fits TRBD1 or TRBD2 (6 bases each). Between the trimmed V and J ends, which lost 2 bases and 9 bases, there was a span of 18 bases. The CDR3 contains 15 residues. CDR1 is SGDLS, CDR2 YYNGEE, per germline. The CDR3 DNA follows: TGTGCCAGCAGCGTCCAGGGGAGGATTAGCACTGAGCAGTTCTTC. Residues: CASSVQGRISTEQFF.

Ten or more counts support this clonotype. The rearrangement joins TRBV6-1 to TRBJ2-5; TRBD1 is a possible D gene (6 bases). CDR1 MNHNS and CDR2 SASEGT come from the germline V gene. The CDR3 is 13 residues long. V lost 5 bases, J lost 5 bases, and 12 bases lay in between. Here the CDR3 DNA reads TGTGCCAGCAGTCTACAGGGTCCGGAGACCCAGTACTTC. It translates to CASSLQGPETQYF.

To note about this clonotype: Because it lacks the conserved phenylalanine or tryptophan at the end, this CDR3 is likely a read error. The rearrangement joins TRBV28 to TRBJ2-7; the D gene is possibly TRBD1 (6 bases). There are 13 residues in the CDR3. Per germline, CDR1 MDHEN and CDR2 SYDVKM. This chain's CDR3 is CAGSPGVAYEQYL. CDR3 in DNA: TGTGCCGGCAGTCCAGGGGTGGCCTACGAGCAGTACCTC.

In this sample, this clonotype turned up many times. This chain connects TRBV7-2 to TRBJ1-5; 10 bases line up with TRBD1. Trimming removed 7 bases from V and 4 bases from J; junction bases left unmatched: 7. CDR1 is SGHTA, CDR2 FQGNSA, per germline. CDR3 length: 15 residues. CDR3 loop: CASTLTGGLNQPQHF. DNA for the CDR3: TGTGCCAGCACCCTGACAGGGGGCCTAAATCAGCCCCAGCATTTT.

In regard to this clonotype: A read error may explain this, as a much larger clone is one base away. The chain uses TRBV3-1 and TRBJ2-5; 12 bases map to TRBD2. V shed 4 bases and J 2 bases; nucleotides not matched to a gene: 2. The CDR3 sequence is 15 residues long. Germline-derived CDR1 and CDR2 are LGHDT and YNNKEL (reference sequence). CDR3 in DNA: TGTGCCAGCAGCCCGACTAGCGGGAGTCAAGAGACCCAGTACTTC. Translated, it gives CASSPTSGSQETQYF.

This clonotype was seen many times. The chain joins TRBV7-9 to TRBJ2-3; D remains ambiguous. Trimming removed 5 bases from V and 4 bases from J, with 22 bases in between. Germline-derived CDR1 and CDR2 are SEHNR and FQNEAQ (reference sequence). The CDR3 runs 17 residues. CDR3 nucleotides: TGTGCCAGCAGCCCCCAGTATAGAACGAATCAACCAGATACGCAGTATTTT. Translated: CASSPQYRTNQPDTQYF. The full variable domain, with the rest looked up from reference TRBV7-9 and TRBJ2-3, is DTGVSQNPRHKITKRGQNVTFRCDPISEHNRLYWYRQTLGQGPEFLTYFQNEAQLEKSRLLSDRFSAERPKGSFSTLEIQRTEQGDSAMYLCASSPQYRTNQPDTQYFGPGTRLTVL.